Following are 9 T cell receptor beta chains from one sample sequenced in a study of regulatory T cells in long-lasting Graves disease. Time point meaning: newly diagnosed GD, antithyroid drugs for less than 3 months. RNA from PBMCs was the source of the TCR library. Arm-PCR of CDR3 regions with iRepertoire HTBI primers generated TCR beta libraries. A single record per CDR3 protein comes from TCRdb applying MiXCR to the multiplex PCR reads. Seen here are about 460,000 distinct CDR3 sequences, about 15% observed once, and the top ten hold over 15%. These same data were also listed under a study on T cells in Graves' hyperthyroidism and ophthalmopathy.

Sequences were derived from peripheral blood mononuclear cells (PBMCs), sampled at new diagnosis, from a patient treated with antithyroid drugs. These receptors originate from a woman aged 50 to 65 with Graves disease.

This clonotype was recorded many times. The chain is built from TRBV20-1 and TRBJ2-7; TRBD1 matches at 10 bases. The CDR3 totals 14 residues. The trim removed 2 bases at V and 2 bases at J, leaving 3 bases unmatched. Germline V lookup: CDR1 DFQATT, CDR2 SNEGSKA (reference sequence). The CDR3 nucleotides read TGCAGTGCTAGAAGAGGACAGGGGGCCTACGAGCAGTACTTC. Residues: CSARRGQGAYEQYF.

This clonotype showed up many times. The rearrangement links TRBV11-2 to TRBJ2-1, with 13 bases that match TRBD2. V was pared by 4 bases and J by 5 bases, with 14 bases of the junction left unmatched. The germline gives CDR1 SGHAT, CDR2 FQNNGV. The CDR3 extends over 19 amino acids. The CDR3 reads CASSWTSGRLGSGNNEQFF. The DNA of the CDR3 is TGTGCCAGCAGCTGGACTAGCGGGAGATTGGGCTCGGGGAACAATGAGCAGTTCTTC.

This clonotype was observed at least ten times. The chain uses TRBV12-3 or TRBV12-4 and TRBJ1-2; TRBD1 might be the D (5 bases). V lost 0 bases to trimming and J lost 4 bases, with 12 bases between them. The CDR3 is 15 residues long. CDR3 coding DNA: TGTGCCAGCAGTTTAGCGGGCAGGGAGGGCTATGGCTACACCTTC. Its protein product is CASSLAGREGYGYTF.

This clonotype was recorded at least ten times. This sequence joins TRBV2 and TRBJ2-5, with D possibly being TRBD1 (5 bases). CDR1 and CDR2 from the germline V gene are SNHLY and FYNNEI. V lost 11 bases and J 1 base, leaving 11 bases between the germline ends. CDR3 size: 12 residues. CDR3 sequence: CAGTGFQETQYF. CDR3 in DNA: TGTGCCGGCACAGGATTCCAAGAGACCCAGTACTTC.

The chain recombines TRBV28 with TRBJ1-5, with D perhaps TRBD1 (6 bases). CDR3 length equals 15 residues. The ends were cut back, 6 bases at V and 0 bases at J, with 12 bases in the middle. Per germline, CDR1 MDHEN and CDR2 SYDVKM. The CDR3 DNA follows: TGTGCCAGCAGACTCGGGACATATAGCAATCAGCCCCAGCATTTT. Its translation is CASRLGTYSNQPQHF.

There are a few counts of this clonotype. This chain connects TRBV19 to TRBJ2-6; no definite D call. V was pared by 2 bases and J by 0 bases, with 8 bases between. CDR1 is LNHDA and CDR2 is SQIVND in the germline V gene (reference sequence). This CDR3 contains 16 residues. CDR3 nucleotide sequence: TGTGCCAGTAGTATACCCACAAGCTCTGGGGCCAACGTCCTGACTTTC. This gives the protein CASSIPTSSGANVLTF.

CDR3 in amino acids: CASSDPKLAGGAYEQYF. The DNA of the CDR3 is TGTGCCAGCAGTGACCCAAAACTAGCGGGAGGGGCCTACGAGCAGTACTTC. The chain couples TRBV6-4 to TRBJ2-7; 13 bases match TRBD2. Germline values: CDR1 MRHNA, CDR2 SNTAGT. There are 17 residues in the CDR3. Unmatched junction bases numbered 6, after V lost 2 bases and J lost 2 bases.

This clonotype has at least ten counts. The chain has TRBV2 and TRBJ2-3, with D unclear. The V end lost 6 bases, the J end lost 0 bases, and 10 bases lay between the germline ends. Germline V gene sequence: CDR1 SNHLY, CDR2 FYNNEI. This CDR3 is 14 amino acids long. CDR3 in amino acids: CASRAEFSTDTQYF. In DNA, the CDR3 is TGTGCCAGCAGGGCAGAATTTAGCACAGATACGCAGTATTTT.

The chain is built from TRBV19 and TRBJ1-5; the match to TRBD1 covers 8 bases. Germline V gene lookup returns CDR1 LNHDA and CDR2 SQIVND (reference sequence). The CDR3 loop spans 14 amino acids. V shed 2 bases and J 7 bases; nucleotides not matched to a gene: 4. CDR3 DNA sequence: TGTGCCAGTAGTATACAGGGGGCAAGGCAGCCCCAGCATTTT. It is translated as CASSIQGARQPQHF.